This TCR beta chain emerged from a study of CD8+ T cells in alopecia areata. Study-level background: Those treated were given oral tofacitinib at 5 to 10 mg twice daily.

cDNA serving as the sequencing template came from extracted, reverse transcribed RNA. Assay used: immunoSEQ multiplex PCR; TCRdb lists only in-frame clones, some missing. The table includes 140,000 to 150,000 clones, roughly 50% detected once. There are 14 residues in the CDR3. The V gene's germline CDR1 is SGDLS and CDR2 YYNGEE. V lost 0 bases and J 2 bases, leaving 8 bases between the germline ends. Source: CD4+ T cells sorted from blood, taken at week 0. This chain links TRBV9 with TRBJ2-5, with D perhaps TRBD1 (5 bases). This clonotype originated in a human donor with alopecia areata. The CDR3 region has the DNA TGTGCCAGCAGCGTAGGACAGCTACAAGAGACCCAGTACTTC. Its protein product is CASSVGQLQETQYF.